This is a list of T cell receptor beta chains from one sample in a study of beta chain features in type 1 diabetes. Sequencing used immunoSEQ multiplex PCR; TCRdb keeps in-frame clones, though not all of them. The table includes nearly 350,000 clones, roughly 8.8% detected once. Input material: central memory CD4+ T cells from blood. The receptors derive from a man aged 25 to 40 with type 1 diabetes. Each CDR3 is given with its conserved first and last residue. A D gene is named only where the DNA matches it firmly. Part of the rows lack a size; the others show once, few, many or a class for expanded clones.

j_call | cdr3_length | d_call | clone_size | v_call | cdr3_nt | cdr3_aa
TRBJ2-7 | 15 | TRBD1 | few | TRBV28 | TGTGCCAGCAGTTCTCCGGGACAGGGTACCTACGAGCAGTACTTC | CASSSPGQGTYEQYF
TRBJ1-6 | 14 | . | . | TRBV2 | TGTGCCAGCAGGGCCGGACCGGATAATTCACCCCTCCACTTT | CASRAGPDNSPLHF
TRBJ2-3 | 14 | TRBD1 | few | TRBV5-1 | TGCGCCAGCAGCTTGGGACAGGGGTTTGATACGCAGTATTTT | CASSLGQGFDTQYF
TRBJ2-1 | 12 | . | . | TRBV10-3 | TGTGCCATCAGTGAGTCGGGGCTTGAGCAGTTCTTC | CAISESGLEQFF
TRBJ2-5 | 13 | . | many | TRBV13 | TGTGCCAGCAAAATACGGGGAGAAGAGACCCAGTACTTC | CASKIRGEETQYF
TRBJ2-1 | 15 | TRBD2 | . | TRBV5-1 | TGCGCCAGCAGCTACGGGGGGTTAGAAGGCAATGAGCAGTTCTTC | CASSYGGLEGNEQFF
TRBJ1-2 | 13 | . | few | TRBV7-2 | TGTGCCAGCAGAGGGGACTATAACTATGGCTACACCTTC | CASRGDYNYGYTF
TRBJ2-3 | 18 | TRBD2 | . | TRBV7-2 | TGTGCCAGCAGCCTCTCGGGGCTAGCGGGCACTAGCACAGATACGCAGTATTTT | CASSLSGLAGTSTDTQYF
TRBJ2-7 | 14 | . | many | TRBV28 | TGTGCCAGCAGCCCTTGGGGGCCGGTCTACGAGCAGTACTTC | CASSPWGPVYEQYF
TRBJ1-4 | 12 | . | . | TRBV10-1 | TGCGCCAGCAGTGCAAATGGTGAAAAACTGTTTTTT | CASSANGEKLFF
TRBJ2-7 | 14 | TRBD1 | many | TRBV28 | TGTGCCAGCAGCACCACGGGGACAGGGGACGAGCAGTACTTC | CASSTTGTGDEQYF
TRBJ1-1 | 15 | TRBD1 | few | TRBV5-1 | TGCGCCAGCAGGAGACTGGAGACAGGGCCAACTGAAGCTTTCTTT | CASRRLETGPTEAFF
TRBJ2-3 | 16 | . | . | TRBV5-1 | TGCGCCAGCAGCTGGGCCGGGACTCAAAGCACAGATACGCAGTATTTT | CASSWAGTQSTDTQYF
TRBJ2-7 | 13 | . | . | TRBV6-5 | TGTGCCAGCAGTTACCAGGGCTCCTACGAGCAGTACTTC | CASSYQGSYEQYF
TRBJ2-1 | 13 | . | . | TRBV29-1 | TGCAGCGTTGAAGGGACTGTAAGGAATGAGCAGTTCTTC | CSVEGTVRNEQFF
TRBJ1-1 | 14 | TRBD1 | . | TRBV28 | TGTGCCAGCAGTTCCAAACGGGACAGCACTGAAGCTTTCTTT | CASSSKRDSTEAFF
TRBJ2-5 | 15 | TRBD1 | many | TRBV19 | TGTGCCAGTAGCGCGGGACAGGGAGACGAAGAGACCCAGTACTTC | CASSAGQGDEETQYF
TRBJ2-7 | 15 | TRBD1 | . | TRBV18 | TGTGCCAGCTCACCGTCCCGGGACAGGAGCCACGAGCAGTACTTC | CASSPSRDRSHEQYF
TRBJ2-4 | 16 | TRBD1 | many | TRBV7-2 | TGTGCCAGCAGCTTATGGACAGGGGAGGCCAAAAACATTCAGTACTTC | CASSLWTGEAKNIQYF
TRBJ1-5 | 12 | . | few | TRBV7-2 | TGTGCCAGCAGCTCTAGTAGTCAGCCCCAGCATTTT | CASSSSSQPQHF
TRBJ2-3 | 15 | TRBD1 | . | TRBV5-6 | TGTGCCAGCAGCCTCACCGGACAGGGCCCAGATACGCAGTATTTT | CASSLTGQGPDTQYF
TRBJ1-1 | 13 | . | . | TRBV29-1 | TGCAGCGTACAAGGACGGCCTGACACTGAAGCTTTCTTT | CSVQGRPDTEAFF
TRBJ2-2 | 15 | . | . | TRBV7-2 | TGTGCCAGCAGCGCCGGGGTGACGAACACCGGGGAGCTGTTTTTT | CASSAGVTNTGELFF
TRBJ2-7 | 13 | . | few | TRBV7-8 | TGTGCCAGCGCCCTTGGGCCGAAGACGGAGCAGTACTTC | CASALGPKTEQYF
TRBJ2-3 | 16 | TRBD2 | few | TRBV2 | TGTGCCAGCAGTGGGCTAGCGGGGGCCTTCACAGATACGCAGTATTTT | CASSGLAGAFTDTQYF